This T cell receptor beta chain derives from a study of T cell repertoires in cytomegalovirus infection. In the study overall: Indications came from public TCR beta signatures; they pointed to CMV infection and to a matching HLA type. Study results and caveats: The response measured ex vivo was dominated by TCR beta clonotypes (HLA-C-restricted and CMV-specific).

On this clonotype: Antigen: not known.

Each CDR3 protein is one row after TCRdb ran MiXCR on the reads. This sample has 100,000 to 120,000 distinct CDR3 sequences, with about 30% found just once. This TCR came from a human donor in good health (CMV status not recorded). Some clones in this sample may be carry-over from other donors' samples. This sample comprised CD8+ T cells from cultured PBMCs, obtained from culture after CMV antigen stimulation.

This CDR3 reads CASSQTGTGGQGREAFF. For the CDR3, the DNA is TGCGCCAGCAGCCAAACCGGGACAGGGGGCCAAGGCCGCGAAGCTTTCTTT. This chain joins TRBV4-1 and TRBJ1-1, with 12 bases lining up with TRBD1. Germline V gives CDR1 MGHRA, CDR2 YSYEKL. CDR3 size: 17 residues. V was clipped by 2 bases and J by 8 bases; unmatched bases: 12.